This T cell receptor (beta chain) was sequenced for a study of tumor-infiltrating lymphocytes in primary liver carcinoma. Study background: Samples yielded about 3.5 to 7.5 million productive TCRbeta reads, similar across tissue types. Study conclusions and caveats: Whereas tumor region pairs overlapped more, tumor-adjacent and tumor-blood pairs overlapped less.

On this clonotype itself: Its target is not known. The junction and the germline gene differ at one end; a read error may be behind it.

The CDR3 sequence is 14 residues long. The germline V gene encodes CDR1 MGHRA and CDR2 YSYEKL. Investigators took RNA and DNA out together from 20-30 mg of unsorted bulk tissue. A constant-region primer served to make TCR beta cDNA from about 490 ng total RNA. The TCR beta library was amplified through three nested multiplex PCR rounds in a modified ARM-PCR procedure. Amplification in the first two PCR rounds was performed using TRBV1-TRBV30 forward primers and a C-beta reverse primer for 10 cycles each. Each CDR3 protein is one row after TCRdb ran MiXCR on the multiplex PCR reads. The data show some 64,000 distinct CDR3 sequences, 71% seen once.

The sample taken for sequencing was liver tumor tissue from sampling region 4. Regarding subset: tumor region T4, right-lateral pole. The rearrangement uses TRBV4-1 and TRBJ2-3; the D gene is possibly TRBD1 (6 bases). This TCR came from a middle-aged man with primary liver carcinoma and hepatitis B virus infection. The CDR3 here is CANSRVQGPDTQYF. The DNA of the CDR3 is TGCGCCAACAGCCGAGTACAGGGACCAGATACGCAGTATTTT.